One and the same sample provided the 6 T cell receptor beta chains below, sequenced in a study of blood T cell repertoires in COVID-19. Some clones are missing from TCRdb's copy, which holds only in-frame ones; the method was immunoSEQ multiplex PCR. The data show about 95,000 clones, around 87% seen once. Sequencing was done on a sample of peripheral blood. These receptors all stem from a human donor in a cohort sampled during active COVID-19.

V gene TRBV9 combines with J gene TRBJ1-1, with D hard to call. Trimming left V 2 bases short and J 3 bases short, with 14 bases between. The CDR3 is made up of 15 amino acids. CDR1 is SGDLS, CDR2 YYNGEE, per germline. The CDR3 sequence: CASSVNFRLDTEAFF. The DNA of the CDR3 is TGTGCCAGCAGCGTCAACTTCCGGTTGGACACTGAAGCTTTCTTT.

The chain recombines TRBV5-5 with TRBJ1-5; D remains ambiguous. The CDR3 is made up of 14 amino acids. V shed 0 bases and J shed 6 bases, with 10 bases lying between them. The germline CDR1 and CDR2 sequences are SGHKS and YYEKEE (reference sequence). The DNA of the CDR3 is TGTGCCAGCAGCTTGGGACAACCCAGTCAGCCCCAGCATTTT. This encodes CASSLGQPSQPQHF. Full variable domain (rest looked up from reference TRBV5-5 and TRBJ1-5): DAGVTQSPTHLIKTRGQQVTLRCSPISGHKSVSWYQQVLGQGPQFIFQYYEKEERGRGNFPDRFSARQFPNYSSELNVNALLLGDSALYLCASSLGQPSQPQHFGDGTRLSIL.

This clone appeared once. V usage is TRBV5-5 and J usage is TRBJ1-2; 8 bases are shared with TRBD1. The CDR3 sequence is 15 residues long. Germline V CDR1 and CDR2: SGHKS, YYEKEE (reference sequence). V was clipped by 0 bases and J by 4 bases; unmatched bases: 5. As DNA, the CDR3 is TGTGCCAGCAGCTTGGAGGGACAGGTCGGCTATGGCTACACCTTC. It translates to CASSLEGQVGYGYTF.

The rearrangement uses TRBV10-3 and TRBJ2-7; TRBD1 matches at 7 bases. There are 14 residues in the CDR3. V shed 0 bases and J 1 base; nucleotides not matched to a gene: 0. From germline, CDR1 is ENHRY and CDR2 SYGVKD. This CDR3 reads CAISESGQSYEQYF. For the CDR3, the DNA is TGTGCCATCAGTGAGTCGGGACAGTCCTACGAGCAGTACTTC.

This clone was seen a handful of times. The chain has TRBV30 and TRBJ1-5; TRBD1 matches at 8 bases. With 5 bases clipped from V and 6 bases from J, the junction kept 3 bases outside the gene matches. Germline V gives CDR1 GTSNPN, CDR2 SVGIG (reference sequence). The CDR3 sequence is 12 residues long. CDR3 sequence reads: CAWGQGSQPQHF. In DNA, the CDR3 is TGTGCCTGGGGACAGGGAAGTCAGCCCCAGCATTTT.

The chain carries TRBV4-3 and TRBJ1-1; D call uncertain. Germline V gives CDR1 LGHNA, CDR2 YSLEER. With 8 bases removed from V and 0 bases from J, the gap between germline ends came to 13 bases. The length of the CDR3 is 14 residues. Here the CDR3 reads CASAPHEMNTEAFF. Written as DNA, the CDR3 is TGCGCCAGCGCACCGCATGAGATGAACACTGAAGCTTTCTTT.